The T cell receptor (beta chain) under discussion was sequenced for a study of shared clonotypes between healthy human individuals. Profiling relied on immunoSEQ multiplex PCR, and the TCRdb table lists in-frame clones only, not all of them. The profile shows some 790,000 clones, roughly 72% of them singletons. The CDR3 has 17 residues. V lost 6 bases and J 1 base, leaving 20 bases between the germline ends. Germline CDR1 reads SNHLY; CDR2 reads FYNNEI. The gene calls are TRBV2 and TRBJ2-3; TRBD1 or TRBD2 may be the D gene (5 bases each). Sequenced input: memory CD4+ T cells sorted from blood. As for subset: CD45RA-negative fraction. This sequence was found in a woman younger than 45 in good health. The CDR3 here is CASRPLGVSGRTDTQYF. The CDR3 DNA reads as TGTGCCAGCAGACCTCTGGGGGTGAGCGGACGCACAGATACGCAGTATTTT.